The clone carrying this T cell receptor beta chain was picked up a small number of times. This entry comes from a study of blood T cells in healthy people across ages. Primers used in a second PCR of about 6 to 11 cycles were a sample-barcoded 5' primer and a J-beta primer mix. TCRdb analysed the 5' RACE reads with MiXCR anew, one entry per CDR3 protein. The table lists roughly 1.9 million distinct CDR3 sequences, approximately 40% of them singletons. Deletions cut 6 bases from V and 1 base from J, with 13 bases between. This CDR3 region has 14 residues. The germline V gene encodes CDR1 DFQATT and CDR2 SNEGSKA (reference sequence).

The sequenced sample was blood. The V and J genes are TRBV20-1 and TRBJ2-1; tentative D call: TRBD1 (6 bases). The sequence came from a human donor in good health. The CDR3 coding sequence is TGCAGTGCCCTCCGGGACACGTCCTACAATGAGCAGTTCTTC. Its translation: CSALRDTSYNEQFF.